The clone carrying this TCR beta chain was found once. Its antigen is as yet unknown. The CDR3 consists of 16 residues. The germline V and J ends were trimmed by 6 bases and 1 base, with 15 bases remaining between them. Per the germline V gene, CDR1 is ENHRY and CDR2 is SYGVKD. Each of the donors was a healthy adult who was HIV-negative and had not had a recent acute infection or vaccination. Original data processing: Filtering of immunoSEQ junctional sequences could not match full-length read filtering. The method was immunoSEQ multiplex PCR; TCRdb's version includes in-frame clones alone and lacks a portion of them. V and J calls and clone size are given by that table; D and trimming were obtained from the DNA. The data contain under 2,500,000 clones, approximately 94% of them seen just once; the ten biggest clones take up roughly 0.13%. The sample is drawn from a study of shared clonotypes between healthy human individuals.

Overall study results and limits: Sequencing depth was expected to affect clonotype sharing among donors. Generation probabilities of non-shared clonotypes were lower (relative to those shared by all four donors).

This rearrangement joins TRBV10-3 to TRBJ2-2, with a tentative D call TRBD2 (5 bases). Sequenced: naive CD4+ T cells sorted from blood. Subset: CD45RA+ positively selected. This clonotype was sampled from a man aged 18 to 29 in good health. CDR3 in DNA: TGTGCCATCAGGGGAGACTGGACCCTGAACACCGGGGAGCTGTTTTTT. Translation gives CAIRGDWTLNTGELFF.